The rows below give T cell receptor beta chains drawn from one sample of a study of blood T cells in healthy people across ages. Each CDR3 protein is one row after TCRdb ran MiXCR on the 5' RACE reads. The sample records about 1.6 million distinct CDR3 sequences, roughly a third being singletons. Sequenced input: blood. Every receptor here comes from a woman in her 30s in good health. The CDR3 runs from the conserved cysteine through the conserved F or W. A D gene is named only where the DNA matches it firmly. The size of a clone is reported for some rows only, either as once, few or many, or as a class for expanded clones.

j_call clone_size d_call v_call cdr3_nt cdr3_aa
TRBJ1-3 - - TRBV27 TGTGCCAGCAAAATACAGGGTTCTGGAAACACCATATATTTT CASKIQGSGNTIYF
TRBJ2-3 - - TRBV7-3 TGTGTCAGCAGCTTAGGGGGGGCGAGCACAGATACGCAGTATTTT CVSSLGGASTDTQYF
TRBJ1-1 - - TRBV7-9 TGTGCCAGCAGCCTAACCGGGATCGGGAGTGGCACTGAAGCTTTCTTT CASSLTGIGSGTEAFF
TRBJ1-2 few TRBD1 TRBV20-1 TGCAGTGCCTCAGGGGGCGCGGTTAGAGGCTACACCTTC CSASGGAVRGYTF
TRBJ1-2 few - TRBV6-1 TGTGCCAGCAGTGAAGCGCTGGCAGCCAACTATGGCTACACCTTC CASSEALAANYGYTF
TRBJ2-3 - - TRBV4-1 TGCGCCAGCAGCCAAAGTTATAAAGGAGGGCCGAACCCCACAGATACGCAGTATTTT CASSQSYKGGPNPTDTQYF
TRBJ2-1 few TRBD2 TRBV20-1 TGCAGTGCTAGAGATCCTCGGGGCAGCGGGAGGGAGGCATCCTACAATGAGCAGTTCTTC CSARDPRGSGREASYNEQFF
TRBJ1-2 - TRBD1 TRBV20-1 TGCAGTGCTAGAGGGGACAGTCGTATTAACTATGGCTACACCTTC CSARGDSRINYGYTF
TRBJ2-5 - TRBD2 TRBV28 TGTGCCAGCAGCCCCGGTGGGGGGGGGGAAGAGACCCAGTACTTC CASSPGGGGEETQYF
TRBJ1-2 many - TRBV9 TGTGCCAGCAGCCCCCAGGCCCTATATGGCTACACCTTC CASSPQALYGYTF
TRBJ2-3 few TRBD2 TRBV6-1 TGTGCCAGCACCAGACTAGCGGGAGGGGATACGCAGTATTTT CASTRLAGGDTQYF
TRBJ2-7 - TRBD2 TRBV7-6 TGTGCCAGCAGCTCAAGAGGGATGAGCGGGAGGGGATACGAGCAGTACTTC CASSSRGMSGRGYEQYF
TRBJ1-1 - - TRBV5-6 TGTGCCAGCAACCGTTTCGAGAGGAACACTGAAGCTTTCTTT CASNRFERNTEAFF
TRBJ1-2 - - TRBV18 TGTGCCAGCTCACCACCAGGGGAAGGCTATGGCTACACCTTC CASSPPGEGYGYTF
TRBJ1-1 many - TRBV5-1 TGTGCCAGCAGCTTAGCGGGCCGGACTGAAGCTTTCTTT CASSLAGRTEAFF
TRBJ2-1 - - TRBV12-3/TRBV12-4 TGTGCCAGCAGTAGAGGGACCTCGGTCGGCTCCTACAATGAGCAGTTCTTC CASSRGTSVGSYNEQFF
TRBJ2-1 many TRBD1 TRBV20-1 TGCAGTGCTGGGGACAGGGGGCCCAATGAGCAGTTCTTC CSAGDRGPNEQFF
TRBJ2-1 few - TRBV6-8 TGTGCCAGCAGTCCTTTCACCGACTCCTACAATGAGCAGTTCTTC CASSPFTDSYNEQFF
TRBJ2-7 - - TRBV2 TGTGCCAGTGTGAGCCGGGGAAAAGGTTACGAGCAGTACTTC CASVSRGKGYEQYF
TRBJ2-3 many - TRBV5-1 TGCGCCAGCAGCCCTAGGGACTGGCCCGATACGCAGTATTTT CASSPRDWPDTQYF
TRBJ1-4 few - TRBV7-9 TGTGCCAGCAGCTTAAGGGTTCATCGGGACGCAACTAATGAAAAACTGTTTTTT CASSLRVHRDATNEKLFF
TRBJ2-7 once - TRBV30 TGTGCCTTGGCAGCTCCGCCCCTACCCTACGAGCAGTACTTC CALAAPPLPYEQYF